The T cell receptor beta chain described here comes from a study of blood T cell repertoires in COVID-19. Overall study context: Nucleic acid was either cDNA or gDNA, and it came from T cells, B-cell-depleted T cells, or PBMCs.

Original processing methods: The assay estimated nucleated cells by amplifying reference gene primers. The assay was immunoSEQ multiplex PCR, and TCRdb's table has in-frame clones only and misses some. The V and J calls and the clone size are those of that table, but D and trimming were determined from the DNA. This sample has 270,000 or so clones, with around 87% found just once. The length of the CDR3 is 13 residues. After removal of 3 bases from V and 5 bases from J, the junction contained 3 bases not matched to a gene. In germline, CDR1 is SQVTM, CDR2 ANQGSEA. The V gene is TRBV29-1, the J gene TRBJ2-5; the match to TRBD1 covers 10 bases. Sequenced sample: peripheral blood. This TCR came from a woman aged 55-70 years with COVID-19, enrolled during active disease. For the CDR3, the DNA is TGCAGCGTTGAGACAGGGGGCGCGGAGACCCAGTACTTC. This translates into CSVETGGAETQYF. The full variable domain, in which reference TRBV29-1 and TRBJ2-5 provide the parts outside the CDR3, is SAVISQKPSRDICQRGTSLTIQCQVDSQVTMMFWYRQQPGQSLTLIATANQGSEATYESGFVIDKFPISRPNLTFSTLTVSNMSPEDSSIYLCSVETGGAETQYFGPGTRLLVL.